These 23 T cell receptor beta chains share one sample of origin, sequenced in a study of blood T cell repertoires in COVID-19. Sequencing was performed with immunoSEQ multiplex PCR; in TCRdb, only in-frame clones are kept and a portion is missing. In the table there are roughly 160,000 clones, 85% of which are singletons. The sequenced sample consisted of peripheral blood. The receptor set was obtained from a woman of 80 years or more with COVID-19, enrolled during active disease.

This chain links TRBV5-1 with TRBJ2-1; the D is unclear. Trimming took off 2 bases at V and 11 bases at J, with 20 bases between the two ends. This CDR3 has 15 amino acids. Germline assignment: CDR1 SGHRS and CDR2 YFSETQ. The CDR3 DNA reads as TGCGCCAGCAGCTTATCCGAATCGCGGCAAGAGAAGCAGTTCTTC. Translated: CASSLSESRQEKQFF.

CDR3 in amino acids: CASPRGQSLGGYTF. The CDR3 DNA sequence: TGTGCCAGCCCCAGGGGACAGAGCCTTGGGGGCTACACCTTC. V gene TRBV21-1 combines with J gene TRBJ1-2; the table's D call, TRBD1, was not checked against the DNA. TRBV21-1 is described as a pseudogene. CDR3 length: 14 amino acids.

This chain connects TRBV7-2 to TRBJ1-6, with a tentative D call TRBD1 (5 bases). CDR3 length: 15 residues. Trimming stripped 5 bases from V and 4 bases from J, with 12 bases between. Germline V gene data show CDR1 as SGHTA and CDR2 as FQGNSA. The CDR3 here is CASSAGRGYNSPLHF. The CDR3 nucleotides are TGTGCCAGCAGCGCCGGCCGGGGGTATAATTCACCCCTCCACTTT.

The CDR3 coding sequence is TGTGCCAGCCGGAGACAGGGGGCTCCCTTCGGGAACTATGGCTACACCTTC. This gives the protein CASRRQGAPFGNYGYTF. The chain couples TRBV25-1 to TRBJ1-2; 10 bases match TRBD1. CDR1 is MGHDK, CDR2 SYGVNS, per germline. The CDR3 runs to 17 residues. V was clipped by 8 bases and J by 2 bases; unmatched bases: 14.

The V and J genes are TRBV5-6 and TRBJ2-3; possibly TRBD2 for D (5 bases). V was cut by 3 bases and J by 6 bases, with 11 bases left in between. Per the germline V gene, CDR1 is SGHDT and CDR2 is YYEEEE. The CDR3 extends over 13 amino acids. The CDR3 protein is CASSSGRGDTQYF. CDR3 in DNA: TGTGCCAGCAGCTCTGGGCGCGGGGATACGCAGTATTTT. The entire variable domain, with the rest obtained from reference TRBV5-6 and TRBJ2-3, is as follows: DAGVTQSPTHLIKTRGQQVTLRCSPKSGHDTVSWYQQALGQGPQFIFQYYEEEERQRGNFPDRFSGHQFPNYSSELNVNALLLGDSALYLCASSSGRGDTQYFGPGTRLTVL.

The genes are TRBV3-1 (or the pseudogene TRBV3-2) and TRBJ1-2, with 7 bases matching TRBD1. J lost 3 bases, V lost 0 bases, and 16 bases had no gene match. The CDR3 length is 19 residues. Germline lookup yields CDR1 LGHDT and CDR2 YNNKEL (reference sequence). The CDR3 loop is CASSQEGIDRAEEDYGYTF. Here the CDR3 DNA reads TGTGCCAGCAGCCAAGAAGGGATCGACAGGGCAGAAGAGGACTATGGCTACACCTTC.

The rearrangement joins TRBV6-5 to TRBJ2-7; a possible D gene is TRBD2 (5 bases). V was trimmed by 10 bases and J by 7 bases, leaving 23 bases between them. This CDR3 has 14 residues. Germline CDR1 and CDR2: MNHEY and SVGAGI. CDR3 protein: CATTLAAVTGEQYF. In DNA form, the CDR3 reads TGTGCCACGACTTTGGCCGCGGTGACGGGGGAGCAGTACTTC.

The chain recombines TRBV7-6 with TRBJ2-7; 8 bases line up with TRBD1. The CDR3 runs 14 residues. V lost 5 bases, J lost 2 bases, and 5 bases stayed unmatched. Germline assignment: CDR1 SGHVS and CDR2 FNYEAQ. This CDR3 is CASSARQGPYEQYF. The CDR3 bases are TGTGCCAGCAGCGCAAGACAGGGGCCCTACGAGCAGTACTTC.

This rearrangement joins TRBV28 to TRBJ1-2, with D uncertain. V lost 8 bases, J lost 7 bases, and 29 bases lay in between. The CDR3 spans 17 residues. In germline, CDR1 is MDHEN, CDR2 SYDVKM. In DNA, the CDR3 is TGTGCCAGCCGAACTTGGGCCGGGGAATCGCGATATAGTGGCTACACCTTC. It yields the protein CASRTWAGESRYSGYTF.

This clone was detected once. V gene TRBV11-2 combines with J gene TRBJ2-3, with 9 bases matching TRBD2. V lost 1 base to trimming and J lost 5 bases; unmatched junction nucleotides: 10. CDR1 and CDR2 (germline): SGHAT, FQNNGV. The CDR3 loop spans 17 amino acids. CDR3 sequence (DNA): TGTGCCAGCAGCTTAGGAAGAGGCGGGGGGGCCTTAGATACGCAGTATTTT. It codes for CASSLGRGGGALDTQYF.

CDR3 in amino acids: CASSVDNHYTF. The CDR3 region has the DNA TGTGCCAGCAGTGTCGACAATCACTACACCTTC. The chain links TRBV2 to TRBJ1-2, with D uncertain. The CDR3 length is 11 residues. Trimming pared 4 bases from V and 10 bases from J, leaving 10 bases between. Looked up from germline, CDR1 is SNHLY and CDR2 is FYNNEI.

This chain links TRBV7-8 with TRBJ1-2; D call uncertain. Germline values: CDR1 SGHVS, CDR2 FQNEAQ. CDR3 length: 12 amino acids. V lost 5 bases and J 7 bases, leaving 11 bases between the germline ends. CDR3 DNA sequence: TGTGCCAGCAGCCCCGGGTATGTTGGCTACACCTTC. It is translated as CASSPGYVGYTF. Based on the CDR3 plus reference TRBV7-8 and TRBJ1-2, the full variable domain is GAGVSQSPRYKVAKRGQDVALRCDPISGHVSLFWYQQALGQGPEFLTYFQNEAQLDKSGLPSDRFFAERPEGSVSTLKIQRTQQEDSAVYLCASSPGYVGYTFGSGTRLTVV.

The chain carries TRBV4-2 and TRBJ2-1, with TRBD2 matching over 7 bases. V was clipped by 0 bases and J by 16 bases; unmatched bases: 9. The length of the CDR3 is 13 residues. Per the germline V gene, CDR1 is LGHNA and CDR2 is YNFKEQ. The CDR3 is CASSQDARTSSFF. The CDR3 DNA is TGTGCCAGCAGCCAAGATGCCCGGACTAGTTCATTCTTC.

The gene calls are TRBV19 and TRBJ2-3, with D unclear. V was trimmed by 6 bases and J by 4 bases, leaving 17 bases between them. The germline gives CDR1 LNHDA, CDR2 SQIVND (reference sequence). CDR3 length equals 15 residues. The CDR3 nucleotides are TGTGCCAGTAGCCCCGCGTGGTTGAGCGCAGATACGCAGTATTTT. The encoded protein is CASSPAWLSADTQYF. The variable domain in full, completed from reference TRBV19 and TRBJ2-3, reads DGGITQSPKYLFRKEGQNVTLSCEQNLNHDAMYWYRQDPGQGLRLIYYSQIVNDFQKGDIAEGYSVSREKKESFPLTVTSAQKNPTAFYLCASSPAWLSADTQYFGPGTRLTVL.

The rearrangement links TRBV3-1 (or the pseudogene TRBV3-2) to TRBJ2-7; a weak D match, TRBD2 (6 bases). This CDR3 is built from 17 residues. Germline-derived CDR1 and CDR2 are LGHDT and YNNKEL (reference sequence). The V end was cut by 0 bases, the J end by 0 bases, with 15 bases between. The CDR3 loop is CASSQEGWGESSYEQYF. In DNA, the CDR3 is TGTGCCAGCAGCCAAGAGGGTTGGGGGGAGAGCTCCTACGAGCAGTACTTC.

The sample holds one count of this clone. This chain links TRBV4-1 with TRBJ2-5; no firm D call. Deletions cut 0 bases from V and 11 bases from J, with 10 bases between. Germline CDR1 reads MGHRA; CDR2 reads YSYEKL. This CDR3 is built from 12 residues. The CDR3 DNA sequence: TGCGCCAGCAGCCAAGATTGGCAGCGTCAGTACTTC. Its translation: CASSQDWQRQYF.

The gene calls are TRBV2 and TRBJ1-6; possible D gene TRBD1, 5 bases. Germline V gene lookup returns CDR1 SNHLY and CDR2 FYNNEI. The V and J ends lost 6 bases and 1 base respectively, with 13 bases between them. The CDR3 is made up of 16 amino acids. CDR3 in DNA: TGTGCCAGCAGGGAGGGGAGTAGGTCCTATAATTCACCCCTCCACTTT. Translating gives CASREGSRSYNSPLHF.

The CDR3 protein is CASSASHRVNGYTF. CDR3 nucleotides: TGTGCCAGCAGCGCCTCGCACAGGGTAAACGGCTACACCTTC. This chain connects TRBV9 to TRBJ1-2; weak D call: TRBD1 (6 bases). CDR3 length: 14 amino acids. V lost 3 bases to trimming and J lost 8 bases, with 17 bases between them. Germline V gene sequence: CDR1 SGDLS, CDR2 YYNGEE.

The CDR3 DNA follows: TGTGCCAGCAGCCACGGGACAGGTCGACAGCCCCAGCATTTT. Protein sequence: CASSHGTGRQPQHF. V gene TRBV3-1 (or the pseudogene TRBV3-2) combines with J gene TRBJ1-5; 8 bases are a match to TRBD1. Unmatched junction bases numbered 5, after V lost 3 bases and J lost 7 bases. Germline V gene data show CDR1 as LGHDT and CDR2 as YNNKEL (reference sequence). The CDR3 loop spans 14 amino acids.

J is TRBJ1-5 and V is TRBV10-2; TRBD1 matches at 11 bases. This CDR3 has 14 amino acids. Germline CDR1 and CDR2: WSHSY and SAAADI. With V trimmed by 6 bases and J by 4 bases, 2 bases remained unmatched. The CDR3 spells CASSGTGGNQPQHF. For the CDR3, the DNA is TGCGCCAGCAGCGGGACAGGGGGAAATCAGCCCCAGCATTTT.

This clone was detected only once. This rearrangement joins TRBV19 to TRBJ1-1, with a weak D call TRBD1 (6 bases). The CDR3 consists of 14 residues. Germline CDR1 and CDR2: LNHDA and SQIVND (reference sequence). V lost 6 bases and J 5 bases, leaving 16 bases between the germline ends. This CDR3 is CASSRLGGGTEAFF. The CDR3 coding sequence is TGTGCCAGTAGCCGCCTTGGGGGCGGGACTGAAGCTTTCTTT. Combining the CDR3 with reference TRBV19 and TRBJ1-1 gives the whole variable domain DGGITQSPKYLFRKEGQNVTLSCEQNLNHDAMYWYRQDPGQGLRLIYYSQIVNDFQKGDIAEGYSVSREKKESFPLTVTSAQKNPTAFYLCASSRLGGGTEAFFGQGTRLTVV.

The chain combines TRBV7-9 with TRBJ1-6, with TRBD1 matching 7 bases. V was clipped by 5 bases and J by 6 bases; unmatched bases: 16. The CDR3 is 18 amino acids. Germline CDR1 and CDR2: SEHNR and FQNEAQ (reference sequence). CDR3 protein: CASSPLTGPTNSNSPLHF. DNA for the CDR3: TGTGCCAGCAGCCCCCTGACAGGGCCAACCAACAGTAATTCACCCCTCCACTTT.

This clone was counted a few times. This chain connects TRBV15 to TRBJ1-1, with unresolved D. V was shortened by 0 bases and J by 6 bases, with 14 bases between the two germline ends. The CDR3 extends over 15 amino acids. Germline-derived CDR1 and CDR2 are LNHNV and YYDKDF (reference sequence). CDR3 sequence (DNA): TGTGCCACCAGCAGAGAAGTCACGCTCGGGTCTGAAGCTTTCTTT. Amino acid sequence: CATSREVTLGSEAFF.